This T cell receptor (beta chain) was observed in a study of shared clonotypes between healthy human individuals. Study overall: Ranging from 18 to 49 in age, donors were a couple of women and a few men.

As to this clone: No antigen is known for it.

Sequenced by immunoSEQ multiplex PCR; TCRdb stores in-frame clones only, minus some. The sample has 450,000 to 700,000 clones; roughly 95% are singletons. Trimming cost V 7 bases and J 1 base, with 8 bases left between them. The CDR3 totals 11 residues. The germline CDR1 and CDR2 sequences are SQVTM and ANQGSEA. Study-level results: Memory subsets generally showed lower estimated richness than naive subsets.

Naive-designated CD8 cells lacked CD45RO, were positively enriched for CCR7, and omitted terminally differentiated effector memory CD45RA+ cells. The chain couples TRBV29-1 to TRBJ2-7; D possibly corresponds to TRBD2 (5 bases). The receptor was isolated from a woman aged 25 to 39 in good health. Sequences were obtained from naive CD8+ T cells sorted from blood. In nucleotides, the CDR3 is TGCAGCGCCGGGGATTCCTACGAGCAGTACTTC. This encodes CSAGDSYEQYF.